This T cell receptor beta chain was captured by sequencing in a study of identical twins. Using its own MiXCR run on the 5' RACE reads, TCRdb lists one record per CDR3 protein. The table includes 140,000 to 150,000 distinct CDR3 sequences, approximately 3.5% detected once. Germline lookup yields CDR1 SEHNR and CDR2 FQNEAQ (reference sequence). This CDR3 has 16 residues. V lost 5 bases to trimming and J lost 3 bases; unmatched junction nucleotides: 13. The TCR was taken from a young man in good health. The V and J genes are TRBV7-9 and TRBJ2-7; 7 bases fit TRBD2. Input material: memory T cells sorted from blood. The DNA for the CDR3 is TGTGCCAGCAGCATGAGCGGGGTCGACTGGAACTACGAGCAGTACTTC. Protein product: CASSMSGVDWNYEQYF.